This T cell receptor beta chain was retrieved from a study of radiotherapy plus CTLA-4 blockade in lung cancer. The repertoire was sequenced with immunoSEQ multiplex PCR; TCRdb's copy has only in-frame clones and lacks some. The data show roughly 66,000 clones, around four fifths seen once. Study-wide findings and caveats: Subsequent to radiotherapy plus ipilimumab, tumor-derived TCR clones underwent expansion in blood.

The CDR3 contains 13 residues. Germline CDR1 reads SGHTA; CDR2 reads FQGTGA. The V and J ends lost 1 base and 5 bases respectively, with 6 bases between them. Turning to this clone: Its antigen is currently unknown.

The genes are TRBV7-3 and TRBJ2-1; D not resolved. The sequence came from a human donor with non-small cell lung cancer who had a partial response to radiotherapy plus ipilimumab. The sample in question was peripheral blood, obtained from a patient treated with radiotherapy plus ipilimumab. Here the CDR3 DNA reads TGTGCCAGCAGCTTAAACCGCGACAATGAGCAGTTCTTC. Its translation: CASSLNRDNEQFF.